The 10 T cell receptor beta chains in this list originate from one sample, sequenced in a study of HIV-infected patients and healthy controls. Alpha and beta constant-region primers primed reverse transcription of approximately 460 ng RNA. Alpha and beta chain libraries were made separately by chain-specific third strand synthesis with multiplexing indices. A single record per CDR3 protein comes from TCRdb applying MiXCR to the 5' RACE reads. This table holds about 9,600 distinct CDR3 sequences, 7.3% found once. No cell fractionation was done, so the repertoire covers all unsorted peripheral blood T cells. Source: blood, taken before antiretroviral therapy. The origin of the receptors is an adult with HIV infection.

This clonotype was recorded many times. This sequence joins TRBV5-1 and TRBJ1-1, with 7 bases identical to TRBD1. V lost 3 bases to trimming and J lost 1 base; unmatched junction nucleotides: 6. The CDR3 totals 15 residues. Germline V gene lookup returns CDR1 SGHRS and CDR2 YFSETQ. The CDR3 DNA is TGCGCCAGCAGCTGGGTGGGGACAGAGAACACTGAAGCTTTCTTT. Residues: CASSWVGTENTEAFF.

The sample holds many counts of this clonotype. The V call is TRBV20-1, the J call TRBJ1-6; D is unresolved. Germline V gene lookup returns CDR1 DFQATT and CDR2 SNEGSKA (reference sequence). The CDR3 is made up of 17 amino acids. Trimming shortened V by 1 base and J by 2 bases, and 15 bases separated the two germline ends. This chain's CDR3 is CSARAGVGRPYNSPLHF. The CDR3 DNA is TGCAGTGCTAGAGCCGGAGTGGGGAGGCCCTATAATTCACCCCTCCACTTT.

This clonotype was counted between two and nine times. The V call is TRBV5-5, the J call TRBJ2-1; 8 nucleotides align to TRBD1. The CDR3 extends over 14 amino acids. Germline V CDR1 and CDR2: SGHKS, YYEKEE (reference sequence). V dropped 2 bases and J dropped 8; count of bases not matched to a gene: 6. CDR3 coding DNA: TGTGCCAGCAGCTTTGTCTACAGGGGGGATGAGCAGTTCTTC. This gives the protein CASSFVYRGDEQFF. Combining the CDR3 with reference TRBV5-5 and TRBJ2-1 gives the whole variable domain DAGVTQSPTHLIKTRGQQVTLRCSPISGHKSVSWYQQVLGQGPQFIFQYYEKEERGRGNFPDRFSARQFPNYSSELNVNALLLGDSALYLCASSFVYRGDEQFFGPGTRLTVL.

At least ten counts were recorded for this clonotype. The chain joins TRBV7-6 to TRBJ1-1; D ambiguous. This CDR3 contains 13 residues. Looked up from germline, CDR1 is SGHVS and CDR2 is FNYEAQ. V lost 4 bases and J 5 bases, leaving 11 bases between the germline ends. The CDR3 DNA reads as TGTGCCAGCAGCTCCGGGCGGGGAACTGAAGCTTTCTTT. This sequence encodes CASSSGRGTEAFF.

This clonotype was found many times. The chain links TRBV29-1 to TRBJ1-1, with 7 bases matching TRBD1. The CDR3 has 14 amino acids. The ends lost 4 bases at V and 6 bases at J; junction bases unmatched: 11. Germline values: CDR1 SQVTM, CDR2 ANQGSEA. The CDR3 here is CSVGRRDRVAEAFF. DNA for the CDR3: TGCAGCGTTGGCCGTCGAGACAGGGTAGCTGAAGCTTTCTTT. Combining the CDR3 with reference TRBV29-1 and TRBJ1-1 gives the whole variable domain SAVISQKPSRDICQRGTSLTIQCQVDSQVTMMFWYRQQPGQSLTLIATANQGSEATYESGFVIDKFPISRPNLTFSTLTVSNMSPEDSSIYLCSVGRRDRVAEAFFGQGTRLTVV.

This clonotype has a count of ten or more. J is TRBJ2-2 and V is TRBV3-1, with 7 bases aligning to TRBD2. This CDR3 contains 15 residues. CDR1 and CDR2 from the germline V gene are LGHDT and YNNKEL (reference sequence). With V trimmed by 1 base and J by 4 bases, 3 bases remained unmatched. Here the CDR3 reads CASSQAGRVTGELFF. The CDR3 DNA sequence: TGTGCCAGCAGCCAAGCTGGGAGGGTCACCGGGGAGCTGTTTTTT.

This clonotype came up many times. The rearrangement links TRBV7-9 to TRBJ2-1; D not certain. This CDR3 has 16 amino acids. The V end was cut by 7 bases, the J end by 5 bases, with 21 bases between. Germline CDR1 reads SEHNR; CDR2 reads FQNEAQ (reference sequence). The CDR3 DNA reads TGTGCCAGCATCACCAGACCCGGAAGGAGAAACAATGAGCAGTTCTTC. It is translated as CASITRPGRRNNEQFF.

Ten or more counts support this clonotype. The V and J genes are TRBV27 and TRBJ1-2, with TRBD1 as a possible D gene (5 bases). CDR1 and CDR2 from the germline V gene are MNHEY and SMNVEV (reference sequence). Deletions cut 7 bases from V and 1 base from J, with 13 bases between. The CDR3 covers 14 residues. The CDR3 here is CASKKGDLNYGYTF. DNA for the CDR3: TGTGCCAGCAAAAAAGGGGATCTTAACTATGGCTACACCTTC.

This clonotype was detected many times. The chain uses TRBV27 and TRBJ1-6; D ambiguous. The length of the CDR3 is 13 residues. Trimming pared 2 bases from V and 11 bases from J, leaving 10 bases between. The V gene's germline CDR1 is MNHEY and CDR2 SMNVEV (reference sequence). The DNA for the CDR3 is TGTGCCAGCAGTTTAGAGGGAGATCCACCCCTCCACTTT. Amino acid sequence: CASSLEGDPPLHF.

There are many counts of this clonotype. The CDR3 spells CASSLNDREGQPQHF. Here the CDR3 DNA reads TGTGCCAGCAGTCTAAACGACAGGGAAGGGCAGCCCCAGCATTTT. V gene TRBV12-3 or TRBV12-4 combines with J gene TRBJ1-5; 7 nucleotides agree with TRBD1. Unmatched junction bases numbered 11, after V lost 5 bases and J lost 7 bases. The CDR3 contains 15 residues.